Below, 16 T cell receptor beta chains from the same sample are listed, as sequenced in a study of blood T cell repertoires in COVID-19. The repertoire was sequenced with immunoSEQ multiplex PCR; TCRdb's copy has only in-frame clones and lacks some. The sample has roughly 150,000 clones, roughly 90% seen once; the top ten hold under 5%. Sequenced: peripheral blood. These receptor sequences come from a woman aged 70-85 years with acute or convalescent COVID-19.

DNA of the CDR3: TGTGCCAGCTCACCTACCGGGACAGGGTCTGAAAAACTGTTTTTT. Translated, it gives CASSPTGTGSEKLFF. The chain employs TRBV18 and TRBJ1-4; the match to TRBD1 covers 9 bases. Per the germline V gene, CDR1 is KGHSH and CDR2 is LQKENI. The CDR3 is made up of 15 amino acids. Unmatched junction bases numbered 6, after V lost 3 bases and J lost 7 bases.

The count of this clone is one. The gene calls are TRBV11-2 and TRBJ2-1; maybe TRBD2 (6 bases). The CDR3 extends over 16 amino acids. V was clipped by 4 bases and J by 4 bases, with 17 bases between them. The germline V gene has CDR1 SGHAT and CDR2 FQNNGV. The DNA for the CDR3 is TGTGCCAGCAGCTCAACGACGGGACTCACATACAATGAGCAGTTCTTC. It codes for CASSSTTGLTYNEQFF.

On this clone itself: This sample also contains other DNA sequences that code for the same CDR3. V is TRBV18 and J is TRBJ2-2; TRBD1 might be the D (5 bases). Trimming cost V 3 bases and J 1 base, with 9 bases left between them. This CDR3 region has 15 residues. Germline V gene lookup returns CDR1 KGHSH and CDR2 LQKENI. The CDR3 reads CASSPGQGNTGELFF. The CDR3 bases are TGTGCCAGCTCACCGGGGCAGGGGAACACCGGGGAGCTGTTTTTT.

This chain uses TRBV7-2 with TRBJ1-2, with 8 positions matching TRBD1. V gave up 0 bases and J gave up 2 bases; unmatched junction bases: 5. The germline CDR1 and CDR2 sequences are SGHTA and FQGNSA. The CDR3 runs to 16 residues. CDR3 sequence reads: CASSLAPGQVNYGYTF. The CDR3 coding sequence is TGTGCCAGCAGCTTAGCACCGGGACAGGTGAACTATGGCTACACCTTC.

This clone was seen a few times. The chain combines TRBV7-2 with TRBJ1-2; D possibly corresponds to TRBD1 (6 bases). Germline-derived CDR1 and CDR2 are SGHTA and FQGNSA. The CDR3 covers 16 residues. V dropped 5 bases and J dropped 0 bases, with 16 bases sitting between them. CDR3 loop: CASSQEWTASNYGYTF. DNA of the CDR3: TGTGCCAGCAGCCAGGAATGGACAGCGTCTAACTATGGCTACACCTTC.

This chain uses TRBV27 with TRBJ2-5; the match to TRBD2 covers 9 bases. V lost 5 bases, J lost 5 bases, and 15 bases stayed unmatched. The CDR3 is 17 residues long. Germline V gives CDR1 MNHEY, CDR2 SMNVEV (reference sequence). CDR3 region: CASSPVVLAGHGETQYF. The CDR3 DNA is TGTGCCAGCAGTCCCGTTGTACTAGCGGGCCACGGGGAGACCCAGTACTTC.

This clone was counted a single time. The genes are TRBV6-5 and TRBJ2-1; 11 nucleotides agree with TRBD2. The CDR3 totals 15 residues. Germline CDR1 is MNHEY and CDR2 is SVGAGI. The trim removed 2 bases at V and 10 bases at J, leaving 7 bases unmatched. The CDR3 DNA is TGTGCCAGCAGTTACCGGGCTAGCGGGGGGTTGGAGCAGTTCTTC. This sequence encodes CASSYRASGGLEQFF.

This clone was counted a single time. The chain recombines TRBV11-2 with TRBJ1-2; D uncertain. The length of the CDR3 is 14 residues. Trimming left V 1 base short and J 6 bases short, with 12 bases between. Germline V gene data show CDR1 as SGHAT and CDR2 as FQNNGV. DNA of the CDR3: TGTGCCAGCAGCTTAGTCTGGAGGGTGGATGGCTACACCTTC. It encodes CASSLVWRVDGYTF.

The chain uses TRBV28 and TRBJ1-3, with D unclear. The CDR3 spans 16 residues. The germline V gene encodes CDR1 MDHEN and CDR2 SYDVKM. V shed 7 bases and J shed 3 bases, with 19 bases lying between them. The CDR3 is CASIDRRVSVGNTIYF. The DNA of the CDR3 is TGTGCCAGCATTGATCGGAGGGTTTCAGTTGGAAACACCATATATTTT.

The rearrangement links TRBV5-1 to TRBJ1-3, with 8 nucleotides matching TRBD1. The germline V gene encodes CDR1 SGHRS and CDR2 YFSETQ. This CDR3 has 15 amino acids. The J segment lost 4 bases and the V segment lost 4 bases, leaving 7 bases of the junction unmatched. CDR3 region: CASSREGTGGNTIYF. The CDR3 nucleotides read TGCGCCAGCAGCCGGGAAGGGACAGGAGGAAACACCATATATTTT.

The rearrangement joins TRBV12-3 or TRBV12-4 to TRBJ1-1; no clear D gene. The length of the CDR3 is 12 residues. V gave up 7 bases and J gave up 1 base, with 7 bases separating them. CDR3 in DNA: TGTGCCAGCATCCGGGGGAACACTGAAGCTTTCTTT. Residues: CASIRGNTEAFF.

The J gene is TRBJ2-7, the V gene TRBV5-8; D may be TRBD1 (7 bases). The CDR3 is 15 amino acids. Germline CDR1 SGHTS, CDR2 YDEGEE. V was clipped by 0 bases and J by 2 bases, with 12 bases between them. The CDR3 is CASSLVAGGTYEQYF. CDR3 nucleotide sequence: TGTGCCAGCAGCTTGGTGGCAGGGGGGACCTACGAGCAGTACTTC.

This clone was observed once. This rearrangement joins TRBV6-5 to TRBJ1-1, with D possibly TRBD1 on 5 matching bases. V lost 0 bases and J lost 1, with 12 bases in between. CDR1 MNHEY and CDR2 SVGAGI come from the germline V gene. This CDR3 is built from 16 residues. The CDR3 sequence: CASSYSAGRSNTEAFF. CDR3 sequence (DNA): TGTGCCAGCAGTTACTCGGCAGGGCGATCGAACACTGAAGCTTTCTTT.

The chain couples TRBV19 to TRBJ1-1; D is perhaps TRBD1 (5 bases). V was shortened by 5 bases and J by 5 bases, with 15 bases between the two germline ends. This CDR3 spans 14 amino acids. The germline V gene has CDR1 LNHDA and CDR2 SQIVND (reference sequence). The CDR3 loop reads CASSARTLGTEAFF. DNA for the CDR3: TGTGCCAGTAGTGCACGGACACTCGGGACTGAAGCTTTCTTT.

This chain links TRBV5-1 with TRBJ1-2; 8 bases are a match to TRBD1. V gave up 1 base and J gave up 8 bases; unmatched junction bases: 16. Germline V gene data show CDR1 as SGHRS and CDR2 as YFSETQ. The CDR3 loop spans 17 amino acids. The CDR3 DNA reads TGCGCCAGCAGCTTGACACTAATACGGACAGGGAGAAACGGCTACACCTTC. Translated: CASSLTLIRTGRNGYTF.

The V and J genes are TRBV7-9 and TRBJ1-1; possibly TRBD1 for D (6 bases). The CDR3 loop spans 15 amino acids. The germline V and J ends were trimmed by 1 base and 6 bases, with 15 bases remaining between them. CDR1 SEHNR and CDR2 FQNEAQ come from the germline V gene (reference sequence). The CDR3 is CASSLGQAAGSEAFF. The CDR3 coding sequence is TGTGCCAGCAGCTTAGGACAGGCGGCGGGCTCTGAAGCTTTCTTT.